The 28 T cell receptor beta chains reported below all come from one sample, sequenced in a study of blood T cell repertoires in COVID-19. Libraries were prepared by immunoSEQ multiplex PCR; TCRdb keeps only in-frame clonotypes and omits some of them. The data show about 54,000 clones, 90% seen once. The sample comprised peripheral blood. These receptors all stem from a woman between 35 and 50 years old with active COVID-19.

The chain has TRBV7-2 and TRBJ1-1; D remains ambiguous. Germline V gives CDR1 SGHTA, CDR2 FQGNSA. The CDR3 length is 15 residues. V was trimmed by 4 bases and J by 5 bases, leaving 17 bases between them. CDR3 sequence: CASSSGGFRGTEAFF. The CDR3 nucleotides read TGTGCCAGCAGCTCAGGAGGGTTTCGGGGTACTGAAGCTTTCTTT.

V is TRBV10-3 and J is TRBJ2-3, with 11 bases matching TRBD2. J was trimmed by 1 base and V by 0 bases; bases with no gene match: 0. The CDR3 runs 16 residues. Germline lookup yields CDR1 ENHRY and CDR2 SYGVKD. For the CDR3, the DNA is TGTGCCATCAGTGAGTCGACTAGCGGGGGCACAGATACGCAGTATTTT. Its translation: CAISESTSGGTDTQYF.

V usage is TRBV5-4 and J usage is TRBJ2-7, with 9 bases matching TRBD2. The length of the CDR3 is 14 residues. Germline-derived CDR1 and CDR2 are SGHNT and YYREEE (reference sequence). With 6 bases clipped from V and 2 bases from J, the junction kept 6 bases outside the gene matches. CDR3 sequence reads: CASTLSGGPYEQYF. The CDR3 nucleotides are TGTGCCAGCACCTTAAGCGGGGGGCCCTACGAGCAGTACTTC.

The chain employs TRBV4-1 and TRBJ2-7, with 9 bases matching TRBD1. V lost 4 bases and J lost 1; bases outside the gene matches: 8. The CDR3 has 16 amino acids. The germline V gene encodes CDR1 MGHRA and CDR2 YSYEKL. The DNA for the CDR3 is TGCGCCAGCAGCCTAACCCCGGGACAGGGATCCTACGAGCAGTACTTC. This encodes CASSLTPGQGSYEQYF.

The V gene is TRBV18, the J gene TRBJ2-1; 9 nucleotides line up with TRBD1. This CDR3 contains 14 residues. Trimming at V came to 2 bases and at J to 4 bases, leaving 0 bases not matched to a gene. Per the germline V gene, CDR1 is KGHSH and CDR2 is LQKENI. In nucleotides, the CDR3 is TGTGCCAGCTCACCAGGGACAGGGTACAATGAGCAGTTCTTC. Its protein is CASSPGTGYNEQFF.

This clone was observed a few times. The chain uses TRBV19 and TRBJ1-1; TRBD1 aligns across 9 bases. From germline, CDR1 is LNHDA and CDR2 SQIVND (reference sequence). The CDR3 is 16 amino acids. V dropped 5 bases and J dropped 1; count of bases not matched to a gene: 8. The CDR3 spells CASSSPGTGPNTEAFF. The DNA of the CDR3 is TGTGCCAGTAGTTCCCCGGGGACAGGGCCGAACACTGAAGCTTTCTTT.

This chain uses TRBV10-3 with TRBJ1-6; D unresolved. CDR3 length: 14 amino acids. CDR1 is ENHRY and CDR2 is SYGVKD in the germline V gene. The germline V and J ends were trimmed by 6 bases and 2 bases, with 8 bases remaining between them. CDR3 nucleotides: TGTGCCATCAGGCAGGATACCTATAATTCACCCCTCCACTTT. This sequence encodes CAIRQDTYNSPLHF.

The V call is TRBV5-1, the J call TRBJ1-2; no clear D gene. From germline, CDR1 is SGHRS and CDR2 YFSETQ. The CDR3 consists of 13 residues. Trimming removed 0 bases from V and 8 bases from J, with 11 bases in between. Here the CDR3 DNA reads TGCGCCAGCAGCTTGGAAGATCGGTACGGCTACACCTTC. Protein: CASSLEDRYGYTF.

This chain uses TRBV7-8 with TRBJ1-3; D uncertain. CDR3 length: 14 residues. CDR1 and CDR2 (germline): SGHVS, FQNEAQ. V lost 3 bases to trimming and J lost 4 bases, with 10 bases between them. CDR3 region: CASSFSEGGNTIYF. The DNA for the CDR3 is TGTGCCAGCAGCTTCTCCGAGGGAGGAAACACCATATATTTT. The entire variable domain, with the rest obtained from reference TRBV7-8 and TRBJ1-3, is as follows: GAGVSQSPRYKVAKRGQDVALRCDPISGHVSLFWYQQALGQGPEFLTYFQNEAQLDKSGLPSDRFFAERPEGSVSTLKIQRTQQEDSAVYLCASSFSEGGNTIYFGEGSWLTVV.

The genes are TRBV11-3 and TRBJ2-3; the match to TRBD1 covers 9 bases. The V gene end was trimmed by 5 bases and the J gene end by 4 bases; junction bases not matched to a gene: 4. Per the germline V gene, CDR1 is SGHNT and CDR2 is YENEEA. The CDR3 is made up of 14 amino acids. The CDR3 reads CASSHRGQADTQYF. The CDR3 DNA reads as TGTGCCAGCAGCCACAGGGGGCAGGCAGATACGCAGTATTTT.

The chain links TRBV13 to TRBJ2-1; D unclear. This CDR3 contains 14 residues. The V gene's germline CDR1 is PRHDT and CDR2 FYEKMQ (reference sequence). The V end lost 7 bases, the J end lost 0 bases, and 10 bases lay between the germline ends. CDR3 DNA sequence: TGTGCCAGCAACCGACAAGTCTCCTACAATGAGCAGTTCTTC. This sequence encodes CASNRQVSYNEQFF.

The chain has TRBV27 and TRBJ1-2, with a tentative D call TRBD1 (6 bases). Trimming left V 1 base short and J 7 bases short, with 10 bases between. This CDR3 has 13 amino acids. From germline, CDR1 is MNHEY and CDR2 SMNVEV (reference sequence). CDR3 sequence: CASSLWGQGGYTF. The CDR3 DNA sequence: TGTGCCAGCAGTTTATGGGGGCAGGGTGGCTACACCTTC.

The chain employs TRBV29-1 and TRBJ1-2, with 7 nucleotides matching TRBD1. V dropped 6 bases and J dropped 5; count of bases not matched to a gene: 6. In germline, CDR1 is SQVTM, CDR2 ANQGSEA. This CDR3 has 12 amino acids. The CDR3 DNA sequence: TGCAGCGTAGGAAACAGGGGATATGGCTACACCTTC. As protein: CSVGNRGYGYTF.

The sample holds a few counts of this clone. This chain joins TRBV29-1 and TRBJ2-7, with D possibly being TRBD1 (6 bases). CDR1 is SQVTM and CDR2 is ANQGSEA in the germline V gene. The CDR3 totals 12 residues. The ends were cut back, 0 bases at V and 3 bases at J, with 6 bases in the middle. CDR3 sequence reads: CSVEETGYEQYF. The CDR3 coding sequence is TGCAGCGTTGAAGAGACAGGCTACGAGCAGTACTTC.

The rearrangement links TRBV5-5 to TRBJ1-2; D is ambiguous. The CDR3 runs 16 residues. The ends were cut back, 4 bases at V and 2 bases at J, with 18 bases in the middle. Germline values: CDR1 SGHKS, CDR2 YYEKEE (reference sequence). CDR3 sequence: CASSRADGSSNYGYTF. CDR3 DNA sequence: TGTGCCAGCAGCCGTGCGGATGGCAGTTCAAACTATGGCTACACCTTC.

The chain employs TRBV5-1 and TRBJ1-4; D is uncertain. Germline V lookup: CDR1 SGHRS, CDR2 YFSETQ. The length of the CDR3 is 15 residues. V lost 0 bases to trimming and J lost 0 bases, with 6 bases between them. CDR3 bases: TGCGCCAGCAGCTTGGATCCGGCAACTAATGAAAAACTGTTTTTT. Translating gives CASSLDPATNEKLFF.

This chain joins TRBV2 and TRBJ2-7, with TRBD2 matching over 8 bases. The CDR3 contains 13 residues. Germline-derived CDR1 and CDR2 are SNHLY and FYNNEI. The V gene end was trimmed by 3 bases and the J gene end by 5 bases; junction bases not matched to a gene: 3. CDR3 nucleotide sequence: TGTGCCAGCAGTGACCCGGGGGGGGACGAGCAGTACTTC. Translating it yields CASSDPGGDEQYF.

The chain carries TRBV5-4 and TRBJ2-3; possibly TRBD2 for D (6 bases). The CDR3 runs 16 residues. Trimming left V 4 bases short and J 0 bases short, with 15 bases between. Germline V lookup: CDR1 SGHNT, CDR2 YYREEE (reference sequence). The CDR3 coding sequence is TGTGCCAGCAGCCAGGGAGGAGGGGCTAGCACAGATACGCAGTATTTT. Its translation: CASSQGGGASTDTQYF. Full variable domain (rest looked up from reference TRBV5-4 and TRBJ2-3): ETGVTQSPTHLIKTRGQQVTLRCSSQSGHNTVSWYQQALGQGPQFIFQYYREEENGRGNFPPRFSGLQFPNYSSELNVNALELDDSALYLCASSQGGGASTDTQYFGPGTRLTVL.

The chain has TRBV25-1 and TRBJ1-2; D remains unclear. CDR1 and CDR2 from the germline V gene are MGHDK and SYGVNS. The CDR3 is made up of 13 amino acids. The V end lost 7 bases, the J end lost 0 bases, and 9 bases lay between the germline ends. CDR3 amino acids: CASTQSANYGYTF. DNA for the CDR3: TGTGCCAGCACACAATCAGCTAACTATGGCTACACCTTC.

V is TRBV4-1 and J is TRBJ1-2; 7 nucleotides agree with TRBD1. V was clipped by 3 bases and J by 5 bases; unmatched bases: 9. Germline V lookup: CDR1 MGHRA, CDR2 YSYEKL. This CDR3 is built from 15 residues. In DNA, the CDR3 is TGCGCCAGCAGCCACCCTGACAGGGCGGTTTATGGCTACACCTTC. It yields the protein CASSHPDRAVYGYTF.

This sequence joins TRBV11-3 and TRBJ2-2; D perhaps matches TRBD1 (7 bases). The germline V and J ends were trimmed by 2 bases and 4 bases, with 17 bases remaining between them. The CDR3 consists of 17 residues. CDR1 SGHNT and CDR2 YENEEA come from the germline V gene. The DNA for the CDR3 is TGTGCCAGCAGCTTAAGAGTGAACAGGGGACTCACCGGGGAGCTGTTTTTT. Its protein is CASSLRVNRGLTGELFF.

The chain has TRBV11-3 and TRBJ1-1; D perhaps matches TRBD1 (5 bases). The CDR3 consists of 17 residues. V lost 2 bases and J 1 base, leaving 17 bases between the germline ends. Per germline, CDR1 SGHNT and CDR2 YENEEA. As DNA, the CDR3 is TGTGCCAGCAGCTTATGGCCTTGGGGGAGGGCGAACACTGAAGCTTTCTTT. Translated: CASSLWPWGRANTEAFF.

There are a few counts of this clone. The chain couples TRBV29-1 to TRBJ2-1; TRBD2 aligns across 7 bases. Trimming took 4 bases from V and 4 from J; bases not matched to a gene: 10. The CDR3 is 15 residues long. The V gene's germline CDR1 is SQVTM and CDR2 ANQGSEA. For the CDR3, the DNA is TGCAGCGTTGGTAGAGCGGGGTTTGGGTACAATGAGCAGTTCTTC. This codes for CSVGRAGFGYNEQFF.

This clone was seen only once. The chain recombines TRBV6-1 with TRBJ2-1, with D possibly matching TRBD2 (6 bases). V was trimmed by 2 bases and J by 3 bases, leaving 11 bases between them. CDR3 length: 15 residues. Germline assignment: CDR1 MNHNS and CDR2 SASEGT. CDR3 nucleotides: TGTGCCAGCAGTGAACGGCGGGGCCTCTACAATGAGCAGTTCTTC. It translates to CASSERRGLYNEQFF.

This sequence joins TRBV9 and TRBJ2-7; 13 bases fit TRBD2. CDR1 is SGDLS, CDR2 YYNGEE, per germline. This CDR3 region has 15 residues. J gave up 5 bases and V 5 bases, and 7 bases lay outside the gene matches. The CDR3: CASSATSGGAHEQYF. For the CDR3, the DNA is TGTGCCAGCAGTGCTACTAGCGGGGGGGCCCACGAGCAGTACTTC. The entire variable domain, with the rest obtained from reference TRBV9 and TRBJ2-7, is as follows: DSGVTQTPKHLITATGQRVTLRCSPRSGDLSVYWYQQSLDQGLQFLIQYYNGEERAKGNILERFSAQQFPDLHSELNLSSLELGDSALYFCASSATSGGAHEQYFGPGTRLTVT.

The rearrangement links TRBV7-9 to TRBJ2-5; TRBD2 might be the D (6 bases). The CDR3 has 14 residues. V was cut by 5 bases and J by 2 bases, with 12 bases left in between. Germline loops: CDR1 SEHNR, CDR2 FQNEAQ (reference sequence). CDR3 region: CASSKSSEQETQYF. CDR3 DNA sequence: TGTGCCAGCAGCAAATCTAGCGAACAAGAGACCCAGTACTTC.

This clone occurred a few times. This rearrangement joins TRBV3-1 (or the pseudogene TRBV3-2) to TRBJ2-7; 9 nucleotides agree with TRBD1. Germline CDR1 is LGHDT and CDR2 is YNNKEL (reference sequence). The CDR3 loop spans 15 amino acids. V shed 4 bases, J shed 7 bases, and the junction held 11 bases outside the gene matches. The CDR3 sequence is CASSPGQGLSVEQYF. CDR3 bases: TGTGCCAGCAGCCCGGGACAGGGTCTATCTGTTGAGCAGTACTTC.

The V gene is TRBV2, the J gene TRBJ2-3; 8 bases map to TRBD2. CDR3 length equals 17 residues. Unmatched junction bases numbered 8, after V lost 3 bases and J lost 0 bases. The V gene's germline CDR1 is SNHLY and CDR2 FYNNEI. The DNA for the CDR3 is TGTGCCAGCAGTGAGAATAAGCGGGGGCCAAGCACAGATACGCAGTATTTT. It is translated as CASSENKRGPSTDTQYF.